Each of the 11 T cell receptor beta chains below was sequenced from the same sample in a study of cytotoxic CD8 clonotypes in ibrutinib-treated CLL. The table came from immunoSEQ multiplex PCR; TCRdb's copy has only in-frame clones and leaves some out. Among about 150,000 clones listed, about 76% were seen once. Sequenced material: PBMCs, taken after 24 months of ibrutinib treatment. The receptor source for this set is a human donor with chronic lymphocytic leukemia.

The table lists this clone with many counts. The chain is built from TRBV7-3 and TRBJ2-1; 8 nucleotides align to TRBD1. J was trimmed by 8 bases and V by 4 bases; bases with no gene match: 1. In germline, CDR1 is SGHTA, CDR2 FQGTGA. The CDR3 has 12 residues. In nucleotides, the CDR3 is TGTGCCAGCAGCTCACAGGGGGATGAGCAGTTCTTC. Translated, it gives CASSSQGDEQFF.

This clone was found a few times. V and J are TRBV14 and TRBJ1-1; 9 nucleotides match TRBD1. CDR1 and CDR2 (germline): SGHDN, FVKESK. The V and J ends lost 4 bases and 1 base, in that order; junction bases with no gene match: 10. CDR3 length: 17 amino acids. CDR3 coding DNA: TGTGCCAGCAGCCCACCTAACAGGGGGCGCAGGAACACTGAAGCTTTCTTT. Its protein is CASSPPNRGRRNTEAFF.

The J gene is TRBJ1-5, the V gene TRBV7-8, with a weak D call TRBD1 (5 bases). Trimming removed 5 bases from V and 7 bases from J, with 12 bases in between. Germline CDR1 reads SGHVS; CDR2 reads FQNEAQ. CDR3 size: 13 residues. The CDR3 region is CASSTPGGQPQHF. In nucleotides, the CDR3 is TGTGCCAGCAGCACACCGGGGGGACAGCCCCAGCATTTT.

The chain employs TRBV6-6 and TRBJ2-7; D remains ambiguous. The CDR3 length is 12 residues. Germline CDR1 MNHNY, CDR2 SVGAGI (reference sequence). Trimming stripped 4 bases from V and 7 bases from J, with 11 bases between. The CDR3 protein is CASSSPGGEQYF. DNA of the CDR3: TGTGCCAGCAGTTCTCCGGGTGGTGAGCAGTACTTC.

The chain links TRBV18 to TRBJ2-1, with a tentative D call TRBD1 (6 bases). Germline V gives CDR1 KGHSH, CDR2 LQKENI. V gave up 3 bases and J gave up 15 bases, with 18 bases separating them. The CDR3 is made up of 13 amino acids. CDR3 coding DNA: TGTGCCAGCTCACCCGGGTTGGGGGACATCTTGTTCTTC. It codes for CASSPGLGDILFF.

This chain uses TRBV28 with TRBJ2-1; 8 bases are a match to TRBD2. After removal of 8 bases from V and 6 bases from J, the junction contained 15 bases not matched to a gene. The CDR3 extends over 16 amino acids. The V gene's germline CDR1 is MDHEN and CDR2 SYDVKM. This chain's CDR3 is CASPPSSGTRANEQFF. The CDR3 bases are TGTGCCAGCCCCCCCTCGTCCGGGACTAGGGCCAATGAGCAGTTCTTC.

V is TRBV19 and J is TRBJ2-2; D is perhaps TRBD2 (5 bases). Trimming took 6 bases from V and 4 from J, leaving 18 bases between them. CDR1 LNHDA and CDR2 SQIVND come from the germline V gene (reference sequence). The CDR3 is made up of 16 amino acids. The CDR3 nucleotides read TGTGCCAGTAGCCCCCGAGGGCCCTTGGGCACCGGGGAGCTGTTTTTT. Amino acid sequence: CASSPRGPLGTGELFF.

J is TRBJ2-3 and V is TRBV19; D gene ambiguous. CDR3 length: 13 residues. Germline V CDR1 and CDR2: LNHDA, SQIVND (reference sequence). V lost 8 bases to trimming and J lost 2 bases, with 11 bases between them. CDR3 protein: CASAPTSTDTQYF. CDR3 sequence (DNA): TGTGCCAGTGCGCCAACCTCCACAGATACGCAGTATTTT.

V usage is TRBV6-6 and J usage is TRBJ2-1; 7 nucleotides match TRBD2. The V and J ends lost 4 bases and 6 bases, in that order; junction bases with no gene match: 9. From germline, CDR1 is MNHNY and CDR2 SVGAGI (reference sequence). CDR3 length equals 15 residues. The DNA of the CDR3 is TGTGCCAGCAGTTCCCCGGGACTAAGGTCCAATGAGCAGTTCTTC. Translation gives CASSSPGLRSNEQFF.

J is TRBJ2-2 and V is TRBV27; D ambiguous. Germline V gene data show CDR1 as MNHEY and CDR2 as SMNVEV (reference sequence). The CDR3 runs to 11 residues. V lost 4 bases to trimming and J lost 6 bases, with 3 bases between them. CDR3 protein: CASSSAGELFF. The CDR3 DNA is TGTGCCAGCAGTTCGGCCGGGGAGCTGTTTTTT.

In its sample, this clone was seen a few times. The V gene is TRBV27, the J gene TRBJ1-1; 7 bases fit TRBD1. Germline V lookup: CDR1 MNHEY, CDR2 SMNVEV (reference sequence). Trimming removed 5 bases from V and 6 bases from J; junction bases left unmatched: 9. The CDR3 extends over 14 amino acids. In nucleotides, the CDR3 is TGTGCCAGCAGTCCTCCGGGACAGTGGGCTGAAGCTTTCTTT. This translates into CASSPPGQWAEAFF.